This T cell receptor beta chain was captured in a study of blood T cell repertoires in COVID-19. V dropped 6 bases and J dropped 5 bases, with 13 bases sitting between them. Germline values: CDR1 SGHAT, CDR2 FQNNGV. The CDR3 length is 14 residues. Per the original data handling: Estimation of nucleated cell counts relied on the amplification of reference gene primers. The assay was immunoSEQ multiplex PCR, and TCRdb's table has in-frame clones only and misses some. That table supplies the V and J calls and clone size; D and trimming were determined from the DNA. The sample includes about 270,000 clones, around 87% of them seen just once. Recovered Cohort 3 donors showed two negative PCRs, clearance, or symptom resolution.

The receptor comes from a young woman who had recovered from COVID-19. Sample: PBMCs or T cells enriched from blood (not recorded which). The chain links TRBV11-2 to TRBJ1-4; D is perhaps TRBD1 (6 bases). The CDR3 DNA is TGTGCCAGCAGACTAAGGGACAAAAATGAAAAACTGTTTTTT. This codes for CASRLRDKNEKLFF.